This T cell receptor (beta chain) originates from a study of blood T cell repertoires in COVID-19. Across the study: Researchers got acute and convalescent COVID-19 samples from the United States, Italy and Spain. From T cells, B-cell-depleted T cells, or PBMCs came the material, which was cDNA or gDNA.

Study processing details: It was from reference gene primer amplification that nucleated cell counts were estimated. Profiled with immunoSEQ multiplex PCR; TCRdb holds only in-frame clones, not every one. D and trimming come from the DNA, and the V and J calls and clone size come from that table. Of about 210,000 clones in the sample, 80% to 90% were seen once. Germline lookup yields CDR1 MNHEY and CDR2 SVGAGI. Trimming took off 7 bases at V and 5 bases at J, with 14 bases between the two ends. The CDR3 is made up of 14 amino acids. Sequences were obtained from peripheral blood. The chain employs TRBV6-5 and TRBJ1-4; TRBD1 might be the D (6 bases). The receptor comes from a woman in her 40s with active or convalescent COVID-19. The CDR3 bases are TGTGCCAGCATCACAGGGACGGGGAATGAAAAACTGTTTTTT. This encodes CASITGTGNEKLFF.